This T cell receptor beta chain was obtained from a study of blood T cell repertoires in COVID-19 (TCRdb year 2020). With respect to the entire study: Collaborator samples came from the United States, Italy and Spain and covered acute and convalescent phases of COVID-19. The material from the prospective study consisted of cDNA or gDNA derived from T cells, B-cell-depleted T cells, or PBMCs. Deeply sampled blood TCRbeta repertoires from subjects exposed to, actively infected with, or recovered from COVID-19 were included in the dataset. The repertoires were released in a freely available public database meant as a resource for research on the immune response to SARS-CoV-2. Samples came from the ongoing ImmuneRACE study (first 160 participants) plus 1,254 subjects from 6 global collaborators. A de-identified subject ID, COVID-19 status, age in years and sex were almost always included in the sample metadata. Where available, HLA class I and class II types were taken from metadata supplied by the sample provider and were not determined by assay-based typing.

Regarding this clone: The antigen this receptor binds is unknown. There are no base qualities to consult, and no much larger clone falls within one base.

Each collaborating institution followed its own protocols to collect whole blood in K2EDTA tubes. For TCRbeta analysis, collaborators shipped samples in one of three forms: frozen whole blood, isolated PBMCs, or DNA extracted from either of those sample types. The CDR3 spans 14 residues, from the cysteine through the phenylalanine. Only the CDR3 DNA stays, 42 bases, in frame from base 1. The trim is 1 base for V and 6 bases for J, with a gap of 12 bases between the germline ends. The germline V gene provides CDR1 SGHVS and CDR2 FNYEAQ. The immunoSEQ Assay, a bias-controlled multiplex PCR, was used to amplify TCRbeta CDR3 regions from genomic DNA. In the source study's methods: The number of nucleated cells in each sample was estimated by amplification of reference gene primers within the assay. Sequence reads were collapsed and filtered to measure the absolute abundance of every unique TCRbeta CDR3 rearrangement. For each sample, productive Simpson clonality was calculated as the square root of Simpson's diversity index over productive rearrangements. TCRdb stores this immuneACCESS table with in-frame sequences only. Part of the clones is absent; in the studies checked, under half of the shortfall reflects unresolved V genes, and no reason is known for the rest. V and J calls and clone size are those listed in that table; D and trimming were worked out from the DNA. Here the sample has about 46,000 clones; roughly 91% occur a single time. Approximately 10% of the sample lies in the top ten.

Here is what the overall study found, with its caveats: The quantity of clinical and demographic metadata differed by source and by participant and was supplied without curation.

The chain joins TRBV7-6 to TRBJ1-1; confidence is insufficient to name the D gene. This sequence was found in a man over 45 with active COVID-19. The specimen was peripheral blood. CDR3 region: CASSLVARTPEAFF. The bases read TGTGCCAGCAGCTTAGTCGCCAGGACTCCTGAAGCTTTCTTT.